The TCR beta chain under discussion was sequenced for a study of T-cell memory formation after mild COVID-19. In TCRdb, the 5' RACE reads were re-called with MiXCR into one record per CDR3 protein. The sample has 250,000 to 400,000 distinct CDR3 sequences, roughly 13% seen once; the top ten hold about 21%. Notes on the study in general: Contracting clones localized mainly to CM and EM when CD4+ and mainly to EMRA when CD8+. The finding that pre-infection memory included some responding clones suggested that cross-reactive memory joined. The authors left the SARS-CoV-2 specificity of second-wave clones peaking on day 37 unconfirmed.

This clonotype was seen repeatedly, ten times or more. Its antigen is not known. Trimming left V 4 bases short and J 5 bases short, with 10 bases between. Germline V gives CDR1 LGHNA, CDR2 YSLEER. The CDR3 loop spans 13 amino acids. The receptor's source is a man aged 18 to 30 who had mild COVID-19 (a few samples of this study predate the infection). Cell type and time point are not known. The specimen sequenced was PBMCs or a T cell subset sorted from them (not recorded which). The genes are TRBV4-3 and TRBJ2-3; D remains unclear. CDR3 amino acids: CASSPLSGDTQYF. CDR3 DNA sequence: TGCGCCAGCAGCCCGCTCTCCGGAGATACGCAGTATTTT.